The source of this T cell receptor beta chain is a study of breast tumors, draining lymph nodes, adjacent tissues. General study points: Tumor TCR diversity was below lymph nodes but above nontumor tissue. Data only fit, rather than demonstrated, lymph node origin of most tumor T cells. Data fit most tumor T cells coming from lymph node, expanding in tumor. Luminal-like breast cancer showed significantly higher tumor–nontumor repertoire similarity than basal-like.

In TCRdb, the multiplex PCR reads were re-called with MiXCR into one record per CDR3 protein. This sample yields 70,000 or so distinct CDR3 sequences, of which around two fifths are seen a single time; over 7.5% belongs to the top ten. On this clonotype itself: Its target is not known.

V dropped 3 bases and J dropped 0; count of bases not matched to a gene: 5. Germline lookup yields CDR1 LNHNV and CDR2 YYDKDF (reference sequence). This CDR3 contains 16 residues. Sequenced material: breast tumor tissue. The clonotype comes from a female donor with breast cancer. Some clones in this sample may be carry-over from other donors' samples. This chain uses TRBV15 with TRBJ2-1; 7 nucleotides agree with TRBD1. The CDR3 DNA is TGTGCCACCAGCAGCCCGGGACAGTCCTCCTACAATGAGCAGTTCTTC. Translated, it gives CATSSPGQSSYNEQFF.